The clone carrying this T cell receptor (beta chain) was detected ten times or more. The investigators amplified TCR beta CDR3 regions from RNA transcripts. The study used the HTBI primer set for a first-round RT-PCR of the TCR CDR3. TCRdb reprocessed the multiplex PCR reads with MiXCR, giving one entry per CDR3 protein. The sample has about 55,000 distinct CDR3 sequences; approximately 57% are singletons. This sample stems from a study of T cells in Graves' hyperthyroidism and ophthalmopathy. CDR1 SGHDN and CDR2 FVKESK come from the germline V gene. Trimming cost V 5 bases and J 7 bases, with 11 bases left between them. This CDR3 contains 13 residues.

The rearrangement joins TRBV14 to TRBJ2-2, with D perhaps matching TRBD1 (6 bases). Input material: blood. The clonotype comes from a woman in her sixties with Graves' ophthalmopathy. The DNA of the CDR3 is TGTGCCAGCAGCTGGACCAGGGGCGGGGAGCTGTTTTTT. As protein: CASSWTRGGELFF. The full variable domain, its missing parts supplied by reference TRBV14 and TRBJ2-2, is EAGVTQFPSHSVIEKGQTVTLRCDPISGHDNLYWYRRVMGKEIKFLLHFVKESKQDESGMPNNRFLAERTGGTYSTLKVQPAELEDSGVYFCASSWTRGGELFFGEGSRLTVL.